Following are 8 T cell receptor beta chains from one sample sequenced in a study of T-cell memory formation after mild COVID-19 (dated by TCRdb to 2020 to 2023). Preparation of the library involved 5' RACE. Sequencing instrument: Illumina NovaSeq 6000. Using fastp at Q25 and MiXCR, TCRdb reprocessed the public reads and kept productive beta chains. Identical CDR3 protein sequences are pooled into one entry, listed with their most common genes and DNA. In all, the sample holds fewer than 450,000 distinct CDR3 sequences, and less than 25% of those were seen once. The ten largest clones capture about 8.7% of the sample. Specimen: PBMCs or a T cell subset sorted from them (not recorded which). These receptor sequences come from an adult woman who had mild COVID-19 (a few samples of this study predate the infection). The sample titles of this study are shuffled in the database, so cell type and time point are left out; the donor was told from shared clones.

This clonotype was detected ten times or more. The chain recombines TRBV24-1 with TRBJ2-7; 10 bases match TRBD1. CDR1 KGHDR and CDR2 SFDVKD come from the germline V gene. The J segment lost 5 bases and the V segment lost 7 bases, leaving 10 bases of the junction unmatched. The CDR3 has 15 amino acids. The CDR3 nucleotides are TGTGCCACCAGCGGAGTCGGGACAGGGGAGAACGAGCAGTACTTC. It specifies CATSGVGTGENEQYF.

This clonotype was detected only once. A much larger clone sits a single nucleotide away, making a read error possible. The rearrangement joins TRBV7-8 to TRBJ1-4; D is unresolved. Germline V gene data show CDR1 as SGHVS and CDR2 as FQNEAQ. The CDR3 is 12 residues long. V was pared by 2 bases and J by 5 bases, with 3 bases between. The CDR3 DNA reads as TGTGCCAGCAGCTTACCCAATGAAAAACTGTTTTTT. It yields the protein CASSLPNEKLFF.

The V gene is TRBV6-5, the J gene TRBJ1-1; a possible D gene is TRBD1 (5 bases). The CDR3 totals 13 residues. V lost 4 bases, J lost 3 bases, and 9 bases lay in between. In germline, CDR1 is MNHEY, CDR2 SVGAGI. This chain's CDR3 is CASSSTGYTEAFF. Written as DNA, the CDR3 is TGTGCCAGCAGTTCAACAGGTTACACTGAAGCTTTCTTT.

The J gene is TRBJ1-6, the V gene TRBV19; D ambiguous. The germline V gene has CDR1 LNHDA and CDR2 SQIVND (reference sequence). This CDR3 spans 15 amino acids. The V and J ends lost 5 bases and 7 bases respectively, with 15 bases between them. The DNA of the CDR3 is TGTGCCAGTAGTCCCCCGGCTATAAGGAATTCACCCCTCCACTTT. It codes for CASSPPAIRNSPLHF.

This clonotype came up a few times. The genes are TRBV5-4 and TRBJ2-7; D may be TRBD2 (6 bases). CDR3 length equals 13 residues. Germline loops: CDR1 SGHNT, CDR2 YYREEE (reference sequence). V was cut by 4 bases and J by 4 bases, with 12 bases left in between. The CDR3 reads CASSHGREYEQYF. For the CDR3, the DNA is TGTGCCAGCAGCCACGGACGGGAGTACGAGCAGTACTTC.

This rearrangement joins TRBV11-3 to TRBJ2-7; TRBD1 aligns across 7 bases. The V and J ends lost 6 bases and 0 bases, in that order; junction bases with no gene match: 8. Germline V lookup: CDR1 SGHNT, CDR2 YENEEA. This CDR3 has 15 amino acids. The CDR3 bases are TGTGCCAGCAGTCTCGGACAGGCCGGCTCCTACGAGCAGTACTTC. Its translation: CASSLGQAGSYEQYF.

A few counts support this clonotype. The chain carries TRBV29-1 and TRBJ2-2; 10 bases fit TRBD2. Germline CDR1 is SQVTM and CDR2 is ANQGSEA. CDR3 length equals 13 residues. Germline trimming cut 8 bases from V and 5 bases from J; bases unmatched to any gene: 5. The CDR3 spells CSPPGLATGELFF. The DNA of the CDR3 is TGCAGCCCTCCGGGACTAGCGACCGGGGAGCTGTTTTTT.

The V gene is TRBV20-1, the J gene TRBJ1-1, with D perhaps TRBD1 (5 bases). CDR3 length equals 14 residues. Germline CDR1 and CDR2: DFQATT and SNEGSKA (reference sequence). Deletions cut 1 base from V and 4 bases from J, with 13 bases between. The CDR3 spells CSARGGSISTEAFF. CDR3 DNA sequence: TGCAGTGCTAGAGGGGGGAGCATTTCCACTGAAGCTTTCTTT.